The next 17 T cell receptor beta chains were all read from a single sample in a study of T cells in tuberculosis. Assay: immunoSEQ multiplex PCR; the TCRdb copy retains only in-frame clones and omits some. The sample has about 32,000 clones; roughly 94% are singletons. The sample comprised PBMCs. The receptor source for this set is a donor aged 10 to 29 with latent tuberculosis or without tuberculosis infection.

This chain connects TRBV11-2 to TRBJ2-7; possibly TRBD1 for D (5 bases). CDR1 and CDR2 from the germline V gene are SGHAT and FQNNGV. The CDR3 is made up of 12 amino acids. The V end was cut by 7 bases, the J end by 2 bases, with 9 bases between. CDR3 protein: CASTDRPYEQYF. In DNA, the CDR3 is TGTGCCAGCACCGACAGACCCTACGAGCAGTACTTC.

The sample holds one count of this clone. The rearrangement links TRBV7-8 to TRBJ2-3, with TRBD1 matching 11 bases. CDR1 and CDR2 (germline): SGHVS, FQNEAQ. Trimming removed 5 bases from V and 3 bases from J; junction bases left unmatched: 7. This CDR3 is built from 16 residues. CDR3 in amino acids: CASSTGDRGRTDTQYF. CDR3 coding DNA: TGTGCCAGCAGCACAGGGGACAGGGGGAGGACAGATACGCAGTATTTT.

This rearrangement joins TRBV14 to TRBJ1-2, with no clear D. The ends were cut back, 4 bases at V and 2 bases at J, with 8 bases in the middle. Germline loops: CDR1 SGHDN, CDR2 FVKESK. The CDR3 consists of 13 residues. CDR3 loop: CASSLQQNYGYTF. CDR3 nucleotide sequence: TGTGCCAGCAGCCTTCAACAAAACTATGGCTACACCTTC.

This clone was recorded once. CDR3 sequence: CASSQPEHREGNTEAFF. For the CDR3, the DNA is TGCGCCAGCAGTCAACCGGAGCACCGCGAGGGGAACACTGAAGCTTTCTTT. The V and J genes are TRBV23-1 and TRBJ1-1; D is undetermined. TRBV23-1 falls under the ORF class, with uncertain function. V lost 2 bases and J lost 1, with 17 bases in between. This CDR3 has 17 amino acids.

This chain joins TRBV5-1 and TRBJ1-1; 8 nucleotides line up with TRBD1. CDR1 is SGHRS and CDR2 is YFSETQ in the germline V gene. The CDR3 extends over 17 amino acids. With 2 bases clipped from V and 1 base from J, the junction kept 10 bases outside the gene matches. CDR3 in amino acids: CASSLRRTGSSNTEAFF. For the CDR3, the DNA is TGCGCCAGCAGCTTACGGAGGACAGGGTCATCGAACACTGAAGCTTTCTTT.

The J gene is TRBJ1-2, the V gene TRBV11-2, with 8 positions matching TRBD1. The V segment lost 5 bases and the J segment 4 bases; nucleotides outside the gene matches: 15. Germline assignment: CDR1 SGHAT and CDR2 FQNNGV. The CDR3 spans 17 residues. CDR3 coding DNA: TGTGCCAGCAGCCCTTGGACAGGGAGAATCAGGGGCTATGGCTACACCTTC. It yields the protein CASSPWTGRIRGYGYTF.

J is TRBJ2-1 and V is TRBV5-1; D is uncertain. Germline assignment: CDR1 SGHRS and CDR2 YFSETQ. There are 15 residues in the CDR3. Trimming took off 1 base at V and 5 bases at J, with 13 bases between the two ends. CDR3 nucleotides: TGCGCCAGCAGCTTGATTTTCCCGTCAGACAATGAGCAGTTCTTC. Protein product: CASSLIFPSDNEQFF.

The chain recombines TRBV15 with TRBJ2-7, with TRBD1 matching over 9 bases. CDR3 length equals 16 residues. With V trimmed by 0 bases and J by 2 bases, 5 bases remained unmatched. CDR1 and CDR2 from the germline V gene are LNHNV and YYDKDF (reference sequence). CDR3 nucleotide sequence: TGTGCCACCAGCAGAGATAAGAGGACAGGGGCCTACGAGCAGTACTTC. Protein sequence: CATSRDKRTGAYEQYF.

V is TRBV12-5 and J is TRBJ1-1; no clear D. The CDR3 has 12 residues. CDR1 and CDR2 from the germline V gene are LGHNT and FRNRAP. The V gene lost 5 bases and the J gene lost 5 bases, with 9 bases spanning the gap. The CDR3 loop reads CASGPTGTEAFF. CDR3 DNA: TGTGCTAGTGGTCCCACGGGTACTGAAGCTTTCTTT.

The chain has TRBV29-1 and TRBJ2-7; D is unclear. Deletions cut 4 bases from V and 2 bases from J, with 15 bases between. The CDR3 loop spans 14 amino acids. Germline CDR1 is SQVTM and CDR2 is ANQGSEA. CDR3 nucleotide sequence: TGCAGCGTTGCCTCCATACTATATCCCTACGAGCAGTACTTC. Translation gives CSVASILYPYEQYF.

The chain has TRBV5-4 and TRBJ1-2; D not resolved. The ends were cut back, 4 bases at V and 8 bases at J, with 15 bases in the middle. The CDR3 runs to 13 residues. Germline lookup yields CDR1 SGHNT and CDR2 YYREEE (reference sequence). The CDR3 protein is CASSAGERNGYTF. In DNA form, the CDR3 reads TGTGCCAGCAGCGCCGGGGAGAGGAACGGCTACACCTTC.

This chain joins TRBV7-2 and TRBJ2-2; D is perhaps TRBD1 (5 bases). This CDR3 contains 18 residues. Trimming took 4 bases from V and 0 from J, leaving 18 bases between them. CDR1 and CDR2 from the germline V gene are SGHTA and FQGNSA. The CDR3 region has the DNA TGTGCCAGCAGCTCCTCTCCCAGGGAACCCGCGAACACCGGGGAGCTGTTTTTT. Encoded protein: CASSSSPREPANTGELFF.

The gene calls are TRBV7-2 and TRBJ2-5; D possibly corresponds to TRBD2 (6 bases). The V gene lost 5 bases and the J gene lost 5 bases, with 15 bases spanning the gap. The germline V gene encodes CDR1 SGHTA and CDR2 FQGNSA. The CDR3 contains 14 residues. CDR3 protein: CASSPTSGDETQYF. The CDR3 region has the DNA TGTGCCAGCAGCCCGACCTCGGGGGATGAGACCCAGTACTTC.

The chain recombines TRBV7-9 with TRBJ2-1, with 13 positions matching TRBD2. CDR1 and CDR2 (germline): SEHNR, FQNEAQ (reference sequence). V shed 5 bases, J shed 15 bases, and the junction held 10 bases outside the gene matches. The CDR3 totals 14 residues. CDR3 sequence (DNA): TGTGCCAGCAGCCTAGGGACTAGCGGGAAGAACGGGTTCTTC. It yields the protein CASSLGTSGKNGFF.

The J gene is TRBJ2-5, the V gene TRBV25-1, with TRBD2 as a possible D gene (5 bases). The CDR3 is made up of 11 amino acids. V dropped 4 bases and J dropped 5 bases, with 5 bases sitting between them. Germline V gene lookup returns CDR1 MGHDK and CDR2 SYGVNS. CDR3 loop: CASSGGETQYF. The CDR3 DNA sequence: TGTGCCAGCAGTGGAGGGGAGACCCAGTACTTC.

The chain uses TRBV2 and TRBJ2-7; possibly TRBD1 for D (6 bases). Germline V lookup: CDR1 SNHLY, CDR2 FYNNEI. The V and J ends lost 7 bases and 4 bases respectively, with 23 bases between them. The CDR3 is 16 amino acids. The CDR3 here is CASTRTELLGTYEQYF. CDR3 in DNA: TGTGCCAGCACTCGGACAGAGTTGCTCGGGACGTACGAGCAGTACTTC.

V usage is TRBV14 and J usage is TRBJ2-4; D perhaps matches TRBD2 (6 bases). The V gene lost 4 bases and the J gene lost 1 base, with 20 bases spanning the gap. Germline lookup yields CDR1 SGHDN and CDR2 FVKESK. This CDR3 is built from 18 residues. CDR3 sequence: CASSLLTRASDAKNIQYF. The CDR3 DNA reads as TGTGCCAGCAGCCTCCTAACACGGGCTAGCGACGCCAAAAACATTCAGTACTTC.